These 11 T cell receptor beta chains came from one sample sequenced in a study of cytomegalovirus exposure and HLA in healthy donors. The PCR used 60 Vbeta and 13 Jbeta primers. This table comes from immunoSEQ multiplex PCR, and its TCRdb copy is limited to in-frame clones, with some not included. This repertoire shows 150,000 to 200,000 clones, over 60% found once; its top ten account for about 6.4%. Sequenced material: PBMCs. These receptors came from a middle-aged man in good health and CMV-seropositive.

V is TRBV18 and J is TRBJ1-6, with D possibly matching TRBD1 (6 bases). CDR3 length equals 16 residues. V lost 3 bases, J lost 7 bases, and 16 bases lay in between. Germline assignment: CDR1 KGHSH and CDR2 LQKENI. The CDR3 DNA is TGTGCCAGCTCACCTGGACAGCCGGGTAGAAATTCACCCCTCCACTTT. Protein sequence: CASSPGQPGRNSPLHF.

V gene TRBV7-6 combines with J gene TRBJ2-5; 10 bases are a match to TRBD2. The CDR3 loop spans 16 amino acids. With V trimmed by 5 bases and J by 1 base, 7 bases remained unmatched. In germline, CDR1 is SGHVS, CDR2 FNYEAQ. The CDR3 coding sequence is TGTGCCAGCAGCCTGTGGACTAGCGGCGTCCAAGAGACCCAGTACTTC. Translated, it gives CASSLWTSGVQETQYF.

The chain recombines TRBV7-3 with TRBJ2-3; D may be TRBD2 (5 bases). CDR1 and CDR2 from the germline V gene are SGHTA and FQGTGA. The ends were cut back, 2 bases at V and 4 bases at J, with 13 bases in the middle. The CDR3 is made up of 15 amino acids. The CDR3 loop is CASSLEVALPDTQYF. The DNA for the CDR3 is TGTGCCAGCAGCTTAGAGGTAGCGCTCCCAGATACGCAGTATTTT.

The gene calls are TRBV5-1 and TRBJ1-1; D is unresolved. V shed 1 base and J shed 0 bases, with 7 bases lying between them. Germline V lookup: CDR1 SGHRS, CDR2 YFSETQ. The length of the CDR3 is 14 residues. CDR3 loop: CASSLIGMNTEAFF. The CDR3 DNA reads TGCGCCAGCAGCTTGATCGGTATGAACACTGAAGCTTTCTTT.

The CDR3 coding sequence is TGTGCCAGCAGCTCTTCTTATGGCTACACCTTC. It yields the protein CASSSSYGYTF. This chain uses TRBV7-2 with TRBJ1-2; D call uncertain. The CDR3 is 11 residues long. The V and J ends lost 4 bases and 5 bases respectively, with 5 bases between them. Germline V gives CDR1 SGHTA, CDR2 FQGNSA.

The chain has TRBV2 and TRBJ2-5; possibly TRBD2 for D (7 bases). Germline CDR1 reads SNHLY; CDR2 reads FYNNEI. This CDR3 contains 16 residues. Trimming took off 9 bases at V and 4 bases at J, with 24 bases between the two ends. CDR3 residues: CASSRGAISQLETQYF. In nucleotides, the CDR3 is TGTGCCAGTAGTCGGGGGGCGATTTCTCAGTTAGAGACCCAGTACTTC.

This chain links TRBV13 with TRBJ2-7; 7 bases fit TRBD1. After removal of 3 bases from V and 0 bases from J, the junction contained 2 bases not matched to a gene. CDR1 and CDR2 (germline): PRHDT, FYEKMQ (reference sequence). The CDR3 consists of 14 residues. The DNA for the CDR3 is TGTGCCAGCAGCTTTGGGACAGTCTCCTACGAGCAGTACTTC. Translation: CASSFGTVSYEQYF.

The chain carries TRBV28 and TRBJ2-7, with D perhaps matching TRBD2 (6 bases). This CDR3 is built from 13 residues. The V and J ends lost 8 bases and 2 bases respectively, with 13 bases between them. CDR1 is MDHEN, CDR2 SYDVKM, per germline. CDR3 loop: CASLSDYAYEQYF. CDR3 DNA: TGTGCCAGCCTATCGGACTATGCCTACGAGCAGTACTTC.

V is TRBV6-1 and J is TRBJ2-1; 8 bases are shared with TRBD1. Looked up from germline, CDR1 is MNHNS and CDR2 is SASEGT. The CDR3 sequence is 14 residues long. V shed 6 bases, J shed 4 bases, and the junction held 5 bases outside the gene matches. The CDR3 sequence: CASRGQGRYNEQFF. CDR3 DNA sequence: TGTGCCAGCAGAGGACAGGGCCGATACAATGAGCAGTTCTTC.

The chain couples TRBV11-2 to TRBJ2-7; no clear D gene. The V gene lost 1 base and the J gene lost 0 bases, with 10 bases spanning the gap. Germline values: CDR1 SGHAT, CDR2 FQNNGV. This CDR3 is built from 15 residues. The CDR3 region is CASSLGRLSSYEQYF. As DNA, the CDR3 is TGTGCCAGCAGCTTAGGTCGTCTTAGCTCCTACGAGCAGTACTTC.

To note about this clone: Other nucleotide sequences in the sample specify the same CDR3. The rearrangement joins TRBV9 to TRBJ2-7; TRBD2 agrees at 7 bases. Germline trimming cut 0 bases from V and 0 bases from J; bases unmatched to any gene: 3. Germline V gene sequence: CDR1 SGDLS, CDR2 YYNGEE. CDR3 length: 15 residues. The CDR3 DNA follows: TGTGCCAGCAGCGTAGGCTCTAGCGGCTCCTACGAGCAGTACTTC. As protein: CASSVGSSGSYEQYF.